The source of this TCR beta chain is a study of identical twins. The CDR3 totals 12 residues. Germline V gene lookup returns CDR1 SQVTM and CDR2 ANQGSEA. V was trimmed by 3 bases and J by 7 bases, leaving 10 bases between them. TCRdb used MiXCR to reprocess the 5' RACE reads, holding one entry per CDR3 protein. The sample holds 430,000 or so distinct CDR3 sequences, approximately 24% seen once. These data were also filed under a second study, of T cells expressing NK-cell markers. That work adds: NKG2C+ dominant clonotypes from 5 to 7 donors made up roughly 1.0-7.0% of CD8+ T cells.

Sequencing was carried out using CD4+ T cells sorted from blood. The rearrangement joins TRBV29-1 to TRBJ2-1; D is perhaps TRBD2 (6 bases). This sequence originates from a woman aged 18 to 35 in good health. The CDR3 protein is CSVDPGANEQFF. The DNA of the CDR3 is TGCAGCGTTGACCCGGGAGCGAATGAGCAGTTCTTC.